This T cell receptor (beta chain) was profiled in a study of cytomegalovirus exposure and HLA in healthy donors. The germline gives CDR1 SGHTA, CDR2 FQGNSA. The germline V and J ends were trimmed by 3 bases and 3 bases, with 5 bases remaining between them. The CDR3 is 13 residues long. Vbeta (60) and Jbeta (13) primers were used in the PCR. The method was immunoSEQ multiplex PCR; TCRdb's version includes in-frame clones alone and lacks a portion of them. The sample table sets out 45,000 or so clones. This TCR came from a male donor in good health and CMV-seronegative. The specimen was PBMCs. The gene calls are TRBV7-2 and TRBJ2-2; D call uncertain. Here the CDR3 reads CASSFSYTGELFF. DNA for the CDR3: TGTGCCAGCAGCTTTTCTTACACCGGGGAGCTGTTTTTT.